This is a list of T cell receptor beta chains from one sample in a study of shared clonotypes between healthy human individuals. Clones were sequenced by immunoSEQ multiplex PCR, and TCRdb holds only the in-frame ones, with some missing. The sample holds 2,100,000 or so clones, under 97% seen once. The sample was naive CD4+ T cells sorted from blood. These receptors originate from a man aged 18 to 35 in good health. Each CDR3 is given with its conserved first and last residue. A D gene is named only where the DNA matches it firmly. Clone size is not always given. Where it is, it says once, few, many or a class for expanded clones.

V gene	J gene	clone size	D gene	CDR3 DNA	CDR3 protein
TRBV4-3	TRBJ2-2	NA	TRBD2	TGCGCCAGCAGCCAGAGGCGGGAGTGGGGCACCGGGGAGCTGTTTTTT	CASSQRREWGTGELFF
TRBV6-1	TRBJ1-5	NA	NA	TGTGCCAGCAGTGAAGTGGCGGATAGCAATCAGCCCCAGCATTTT	CASSEVADSNQPQHF
TRBV11-2	TRBJ2-1	NA	TRBD2	TGTGCCAGCAGCTTGCGGATTAGCGGGGTGACCTACAATGAGCAGTTCTTC	CASSLRISGVTYNEQFF
TRBV7-9	TRBJ2-7	NA	TRBD1	TGTGCCAGCAGCTTACGGCAGGGGGCCCACGAGCAGTACTTC	CASSLRQGAHEQYF
TRBV7-9	TRBJ1-1	NA	TRBD1	TGTGCCAGCAGCCCTGATGACAGGGGAGGCACTGAAGCTTTCTTT	CASSPDDRGGTEAFF
TRBV7-9	TRBJ2-1	NA	TRBD2	TGTGCCAGCAGCTCGTTAGCGGGAGCCCACAATGAGCAGTTCTTC	CASSSLAGAHNEQFF
TRBV10-3	TRBJ1-1	NA	NA	TGTGCCATCAGTGATGAAGGGTCAGGGTGGACTGAAGCTTTCTTT	CAISDEGSGWTEAFF
TRBV18	TRBJ1-1	NA	TRBD1	TGTGCCAGCTCACTATTAGGGACAGCGAACACTGAAGCTTTCTTT	CASSLLGTANTEAFF
TRBV5-6	TRBJ2-2	NA	NA	TGTGCCAGCAGCTTGGACAGGGGACTCAACACCGGGGAGCTGTTTTTT	CASSLDRGLNTGELFF
TRBV11-2	TRBJ2-5	NA	NA	TGTGCCAGCAGGTTGGCGTCCTCAGAGACCCAGTACTTC	CASRLASSETQYF
TRBV10-3	TRBJ2-3	NA	TRBD2	TGTGCCATCTCACTAGCGCCCTTCACAGATACGCAGTATTTT	CAISLAPFTDTQYF
TRBV5-4	TRBJ2-2	NA	NA	TGTGCCAGCAGCGATGACTCTGGGCTGTTTTTT	CASSDDSGLFF
TRBV10-3	TRBJ1-5	NA	NA	TGTGCCATCAGTGAGGCACAGGGAGAGGGGCAGCCCCAGCATTTT	CAISEAQGEGQPQHF
TRBV5-4	TRBJ1-6	NA	NA	TGTGCCAGCAGCCCGCAACGACAGCCTAATTCACCCCTCCACTTT	CASSPQRQPNSPLHF
TRBV6-5	TRBJ1-5	NA	NA	TGTGCCAGCAGTTACTCAGGGGATGGGCCCCAGCATTTT	CASSYSGDGPQHF
TRBV4-1	TRBJ1-4	NA	TRBD1	TGCGCCAGCAGCTCATGGGACAGGGGGCGGAATGAAAAACTGTTTTTT	CASSSWDRGRNEKLFF
TRBV6-1	TRBJ1-3	once	NA	TGTGCCAGCAGTGCTCGACTGATATCTGGAAACACCATATATTTT	CASSARLISGNTIYF
TRBV4-2	TRBJ2-3	NA	NA	TGTGCCAGCAGCCGCCTCAGGACAGTGATGGGCACAGATACGCAGTATTTT	CASSRLRTVMGTDTQYF
TRBV5-1	TRBJ2-7	once	NA	TGCGCCAGCAGCCGGGACACCTACGAGCAGTACTTC	CASSRDTYEQYF
TRBV27	TRBJ1-1	NA	NA	TGTGCCAGCAGAACGACAGGAAGGTTCACTGAAGCTTTCTTT	CASRTTGRFTEAFF
TRBV4-3	TRBJ2-2	NA	TRBD2	TGCGCCAGCAGCCAAGAACCCCCTAGCGGGACCGGGGAGCTGTTTTTT	CASSQEPPSGTGELFF
TRBV5-1	TRBJ2-2	NA	NA	TGCGCCAGCAGCCCAGGACAGCCAACCACCGGGGAGCTGTTTTTT	CASSPGQPTTGELFF
TRBV5-1	TRBJ1-3	NA	NA	TGCGCCAGCCAAACAGGGTATACGTCTGGAAACACCATATATTTT	CASQTGYTSGNTIYF
TRBV28	TRBJ2-5	NA	NA	TGTGCCAGCAGTTTAAGGGGGGAGACCCAGTACTTC	CASSLRGETQYF
TRBV5-1	TRBJ2-2	NA	TRBD1	TGCGCCAGCAGCTTAGTCCCAGGGGGTGCGAACACCGGGGAGCTGTTTTTT	CASSLVPGGANTGELFF
TRBV9	TRBJ1-4	NA	TRBD1	TGTGCCAGCAGCCCATCACCCCTGACACAGGGGAGGAATGAAAAACTGTTTTTT	CASSPSPLTQGRNEKLFF
TRBV30	TRBJ2-3	NA	NA	TGTGCCTGGACCATCGGAGGGCTCGGCACAGATACGCAGTATTTT	CAWTIGGLGTDTQYF
TRBV10-3	TRBJ2-7	NA	NA	TGTGCCATCAGTGAGTCGGCACTAGGTTCGTACGAGCAGTACTTC	CAISESALGSYEQYF
TRBV7-8	TRBJ1-2	NA	NA	TGTGCCAGCAGCCCAAGGGGGGACGGCGGCTATGGCTACACCTTC	CASSPRGDGGYGYTF
TRBV7-3	TRBJ2-3	NA	TRBD2	TGTGCCAGCAGCTGGACTAGCGGGGGGGCCGGCACAGATACGCAGTATTTT	CASSWTSGGAGTDTQYF
TRBV5-4	TRBJ1-1	NA	TRBD1	TGTGCCAGCAGCTTGGTCGCAGGGGGGAACACTGAAGCTTTCTTT	CASSLVAGGNTEAFF
TRBV10-1	TRBJ2-3	NA	NA	TGCGCCAGCAGTGAAGCCAGGAGGGAGAGCACAGATACGCAGTATTTT	CASSEARRESTDTQYF